What follows are 26 T cell receptor beta chains derived from one specimen sequenced in a study of blood T cell repertoires in COVID-19. Method: immunoSEQ multiplex PCR; TCRdb's copy keeps in-frame clones and lacks some. This repertoire shows 90,000 to 150,000 clones, about 89% found once; its top ten account for over 15%. Sequenced: peripheral blood. Receptors originate from a human donor with acute or convalescent COVID-19. The donor label of this sample is uncertain.

The genes are TRBV5-4 and TRBJ2-2; TRBD1 matches 10 bases. V trimming: 0 bases; J trimming: 6 bases; junction bases outside the gene matches: 5. Germline V lookup: CDR1 SGHNT, CDR2 YYREEE (reference sequence). This CDR3 contains 16 residues. The CDR3 coding sequence is TGTGCCAGCAGCTTGGCCAGAGGGACAGGGGCCGGGGAGCTGTTTTTT. This sequence encodes CASSLARGTGAGELFF.

The chain carries TRBV11-2 and TRBJ2-1; weak D call: TRBD2 (6 bases). The V end lost 1 base, the J end lost 10 bases, and 17 bases lay between the germline ends. The CDR3 is 15 residues long. Germline V lookup: CDR1 SGHAT, CDR2 FQNNGV. The CDR3 sequence: CASSLVGTGALEQFF. CDR3 nucleotide sequence: TGTGCCAGCAGCTTAGTCGGGACTGGGGCGTTGGAGCAGTTCTTC.

V and J are TRBV28 and TRBJ1-2, with a weak D call TRBD1 (6 bases). This CDR3 is 13 amino acids long. Trimming stripped 5 bases from V and 5 bases from J, with 12 bases between. Germline CDR1 MDHEN, CDR2 SYDVKM. CDR3 amino acids: CASSTQGLYGYTF. In nucleotides, the CDR3 is TGTGCCAGCAGTACGCAGGGGTTATATGGCTACACCTTC.

This chain connects TRBV12-3 or TRBV12-4 to TRBJ2-7, with a weak D call TRBD1 (6 bases). The CDR3 contains 13 residues. Trimming stripped 7 bases from V and 1 base from J, with 11 bases between. Here the CDR3 DNA reads TGTGCCAGCAACATAGGGGGTTCCTACGAGCAGTACTTC. It codes for CASNIGGSYEQYF.

The chain carries TRBV7-3 and TRBJ2-1; D uncertain. CDR1 and CDR2 from the germline V gene are SGHTA and FQGTGA. V was pared by 1 base and J by 5 bases, with 6 bases between. The CDR3 loop spans 13 amino acids. CDR3: CASSLKLDNEQFF. The CDR3 bases are TGTGCCAGCAGCTTAAAGCTAGACAATGAGCAGTTCTTC.

This clone came up once. The V and J genes are TRBV6-4 and TRBJ2-1, with 8 positions matching TRBD1. V lost 3 bases to trimming and J lost 2 bases; unmatched junction nucleotides: 3. CDR1 is MRHNA, CDR2 SNTAGT, per germline. The CDR3 contains 15 residues. CDR3 DNA: TGTGCCAGCAGTGAAAGACAGGGGACCTACAATGAGCAGTTCTTC. Translating gives CASSERQGTYNEQFF.

The rearrangement links TRBV7-2 to TRBJ1-2; 7 bases line up with TRBD1. Germline V gene lookup returns CDR1 SGHTA and CDR2 FQGNSA. The CDR3 has 16 residues. V was pared by 5 bases and J by 0 bases, with 9 bases of the junction left unmatched. CDR3 sequence reads: CASSPQGVLSNYGYTF. The CDR3 nucleotides are TGTGCCAGCAGCCCTCAGGGGGTTCTTTCTAACTATGGCTACACCTTC. The full variable domain, completed using reference TRBV7-2 and TRBJ1-2, is GAGVSQSPSNKVTEKGKDVELRCDPISGHTALYWYRQSLGQGLEFLIYFQGNSAPDKSGLPSDRFSAERTGGSVSTLTIQRTQQEDSAVYLCASSPQGVLSNYGYTFGSGTRLTVV.

The rearrangement links TRBV7-8 to TRBJ1-2; D is undetermined. CDR3 length: 14 residues. V was clipped by 5 bases and J by 7 bases, with 17 bases between them. CDR1 is SGHVS, CDR2 FQNEAQ, per germline. The CDR3 sequence is CASSRARLNSGYTF. The CDR3 region has the DNA TGTGCCAGCAGCCGGGCCAGACTTAATTCTGGCTACACCTTC.

The chain is built from TRBV28 and TRBJ1-4, with 7 bases fitting TRBD1. V shed 6 bases and J 6 bases; nucleotides not matched to a gene: 4. This CDR3 spans 13 amino acids. Per the germline V gene, CDR1 is MDHEN and CDR2 is SYDVKM. As DNA, the CDR3 is TGTGCCAGCAGCGAGGGGACAGATGAAAAACTGTTTTTT. It specifies CASSEGTDEKLFF. The variable domain in full, completed from reference TRBV28 and TRBJ1-4, reads DVKVTQSSRYLVKRTGEKVFLECVQDMDHENMFWYRQDPGLGLRLIYFSYDVKMKEKGDIPEGYSVSREKKERFSLILESASTNQTSMYLCASSEGTDEKLFFGSGTQLSVL.

The chain employs TRBV7-6 and TRBJ2-1; 12 bases line up with TRBD2. The CDR3 has 14 residues. Trimming cost V 5 bases and J 10 bases; bases outside gene matches: 6. Per germline, CDR1 SGHVS and CDR2 FNYEAQ. The CDR3 protein is CASSRLAGEEEQFF. The DNA for the CDR3 is TGTGCCAGCAGCCGACTAGCGGGAGAGGAGGAGCAGTTCTTC.

V is TRBV10-3 and J is TRBJ2-7; the D gene is possibly TRBD1 (6 bases). The CDR3 spans 13 residues. Looked up from germline, CDR1 is ENHRY and CDR2 is SYGVKD. V lost 4 bases and J lost 4, with 11 bases in between. In nucleotides, the CDR3 is TGTGCCATCAGTGCTTACAGGGATTACGAGCAGTACTTC. The encoded protein is CAISAYRDYEQYF.

The genes are TRBV2 and TRBJ1-1; the D is unclear. The V end was cut by 3 bases, the J end by 8 bases, with 7 bases between. The CDR3 has 11 amino acids. From germline, CDR1 is SNHLY and CDR2 FYNNEI. The CDR3 sequence is CASSEALEAFF. CDR3 sequence (DNA): TGTGCCAGCAGTGAGGCTCTGGAAGCTTTCTTT.

The V call is TRBV24-1, the J call TRBJ2-1; D remains unclear. The ends were cut back, 9 bases at V and 9 bases at J, with 11 bases in the middle. In germline, CDR1 is KGHDR, CDR2 SFDVKD. This CDR3 has 11 amino acids. The CDR3 loop is CATADLAEQFF. The CDR3 coding sequence is TGTGCCACCGCCGATCTGGCTGAGCAGTTCTTC.

The chain employs TRBV9 and TRBJ2-1, with a tentative D call TRBD2 (5 bases). The V end lost 4 bases, the J end lost 3 bases, and 14 bases lay between the germline ends. Looked up from germline, CDR1 is SGDLS and CDR2 is YYNGEE. The CDR3 has 15 amino acids. In DNA, the CDR3 is TGTGCCAGCAGCTCCCGGGGTGGTCTCTACAATGAGCAGTTCTTC. As protein: CASSSRGGLYNEQFF.

The V and J genes are TRBV6-6 and TRBJ1-3; D perhaps matches TRBD1 (6 bases). Trimming stripped 6 bases from V and 0 bases from J, with 9 bases between. The CDR3 is 14 amino acids. The germline gives CDR1 MNHNY, CDR2 SVGAGI (reference sequence). In DNA form, the CDR3 reads TGTGCCAGCAGCCAGGGGATCTCTGGAAACACCATATATTTT. This sequence encodes CASSQGISGNTIYF.

The CDR3 DNA reads TGTGCCTACAGGGGACAGCAGACGAACACTGAAGCTTTCTTT. Translating it yields CAYRGQQTNTEAFF. The chain employs TRBV5-4 and TRBJ1-1; 7 nucleotides match TRBD1. In germline, CDR1 is SGHNT, CDR2 YYREEE (reference sequence). The CDR3 loop spans 14 amino acids. The trim removed 10 bases at V and 1 base at J, leaving 10 bases unmatched.

The gene calls are TRBV12-3 or TRBV12-4 and TRBJ1-5; D gene unclear. Trimming shortened V by 3 bases and J by 5 bases, and 5 bases separated the two germline ends. The CDR3 totals 12 residues. CDR3 DNA: TGTGCCAGCAGTTTGGGAGATCAGCCCCAGCATTTT. This sequence encodes CASSLGDQPQHF.

The rearrangement uses TRBV19 and TRBJ2-1; D remains unclear. V was clipped by 5 bases and J by 3 bases, with 14 bases between them. CDR3 length: 15 residues. In germline, CDR1 is LNHDA, CDR2 SQIVND (reference sequence). CDR3 region: CASSHSDGVYNEQFF. The CDR3 DNA follows: TGTGCCAGTAGTCACTCCGACGGAGTCTACAATGAGCAGTTCTTC.

V and J are TRBV20-1 and TRBJ2-7, with 7 bases matching TRBD2. CDR3 length equals 11 residues. V gave up 6 bases and J gave up 7 bases; unmatched junction bases: 6. Germline V gene data show CDR1 as DFQATT and CDR2 as SNEGSKA (reference sequence). CDR3 nucleotide sequence: TGCAGTGCCAGAAGGACTAGTGAGCAGTACTTC. It codes for CSARRTSEQYF.

The V and J genes are TRBV6-5 and TRBJ1-2; D remains ambiguous. The CDR3 spans 15 residues. V lost 2 bases to trimming and J lost 2 bases, with 12 bases between them. Germline V gene data show CDR1 as MNHEY and CDR2 as SVGAGI. The CDR3 DNA reads as TGTGCCAGCAGTTACACTTTAGTCCCAAACTATGGCTACACCTTC. Translated, it gives CASSYTLVPNYGYTF.

The chain joins TRBV5-1 to TRBJ1-2; TRBD1 might be the D (5 bases). The ends were cut back, 0 bases at V and 4 bases at J, with 7 bases in the middle. The germline gives CDR1 SGHRS, CDR2 YFSETQ. CDR3 length: 13 residues. CDR3 coding DNA: TGCGCCAGCAGCTTGGGGGGCGGCTATGGCTACACCTTC. Protein sequence: CASSLGGGYGYTF.

The V call is TRBV12-3 or TRBV12-4, the J call TRBJ1-5, with D perhaps matching TRBD1 (6 bases). The CDR3 length is 13 residues. Trimming shortened V by 5 bases and J by 4 bases, and 9 bases separated the two germline ends. CDR3 DNA sequence: TGTGCCAGCAGTCCTACAGGGAATCAGCCCCAGCATTTT. The encoded protein is CASSPTGNQPQHF.

The CDR3 nucleotides read TGTGCCAGCAGTTTACGACAGGCCTCTGGAAACACCATATATTTT. Its protein is CASSLRQASGNTIYF. The chain joins TRBV7-2 to TRBJ1-3, with a tentative D call TRBD1 (6 bases). V lost 6 bases and J 0 bases, leaving 12 bases between the germline ends. Germline lookup yields CDR1 SGHTA and CDR2 FQGNSA. The CDR3 has 15 residues.

The chain recombines TRBV27 with TRBJ2-7; 13 positions match TRBD2. CDR1 is MNHEY, CDR2 SMNVEV, per germline (reference sequence). Trimming at V came to 5 bases and at J to 6 bases, leaving 4 bases not matched to a gene. This CDR3 comprises 14 residues. CDR3: CASSPTSGRAEQYF. The CDR3 nucleotides are TGTGCCAGCAGTCCTACTAGCGGGAGGGCCGAGCAGTACTTC.

The chain combines TRBV18 with TRBJ1-4; possible D gene TRBD1, 6 bases. Germline V gives CDR1 KGHSH, CDR2 LQKENI. Trimming shortened V by 4 bases and J by 5 bases, and 11 bases separated the two germline ends. The CDR3 covers 14 residues. The CDR3 bases are TGTGCCAGCTCACTGGGGGCATCAAATGAAAAACTGTTTTTT. Translating it yields CASSLGASNEKLFF. Variable domain in full (rest from reference TRBV18 and TRBJ1-4): NAGVMQNPRHLVRRRGQEARLRCSPMKGHSHVYWYRQLPEEGLKFMVYLQKENIIDESGMPKERFSAEFPKEGPSILRIQQVVRGDSAAYFCASSLGASNEKLFFGSGTQLSVL.

The rearrangement uses TRBV7-2 and TRBJ2-7; a possible D gene is TRBD2 (5 bases). V was pared by 1 base and J by 3 bases, with 7 bases between. The CDR3 extends over 13 amino acids. Germline V gene sequence: CDR1 SGHTA, CDR2 FQGNSA. The CDR3 nucleotides are TGTGCCAGCAGCTTAGAGCGGAGCTACGAGCAGTACTTC. This gives the protein CASSLERSYEQYF.